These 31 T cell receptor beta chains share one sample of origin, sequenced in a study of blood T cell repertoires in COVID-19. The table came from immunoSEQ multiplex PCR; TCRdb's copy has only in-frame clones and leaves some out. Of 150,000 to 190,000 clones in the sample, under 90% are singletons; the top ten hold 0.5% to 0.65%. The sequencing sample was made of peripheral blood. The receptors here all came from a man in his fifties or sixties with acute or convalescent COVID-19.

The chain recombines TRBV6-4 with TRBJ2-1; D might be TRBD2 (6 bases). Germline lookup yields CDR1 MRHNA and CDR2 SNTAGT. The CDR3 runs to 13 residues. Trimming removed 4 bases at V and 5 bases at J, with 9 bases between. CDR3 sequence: CASSGTTNNEQFF. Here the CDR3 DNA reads TGTGCCAGCAGTGGGACTACCAACAATGAGCAGTTCTTC.

For the CDR3, the DNA is TGTGCCAGCAGCGTAGGAACTCTAGTCTCTGAGCAGTACTTC. It translates to CASSVGTLVSEQYF. J is TRBJ2-7 and V is TRBV9, with D unresolved. CDR1 SGDLS and CDR2 YYNGEE come from the germline V gene. The CDR3 is made up of 14 amino acids. V was shortened by 0 bases and J by 7 bases, with 14 bases between the two germline ends.

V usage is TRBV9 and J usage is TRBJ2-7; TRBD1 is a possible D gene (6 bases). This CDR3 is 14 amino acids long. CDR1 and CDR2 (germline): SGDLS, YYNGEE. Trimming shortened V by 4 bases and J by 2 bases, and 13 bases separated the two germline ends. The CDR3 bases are TGTGCCAGCAGCCCAGGGGCCACACCCTACGAGCAGTACTTC. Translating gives CASSPGATPYEQYF.

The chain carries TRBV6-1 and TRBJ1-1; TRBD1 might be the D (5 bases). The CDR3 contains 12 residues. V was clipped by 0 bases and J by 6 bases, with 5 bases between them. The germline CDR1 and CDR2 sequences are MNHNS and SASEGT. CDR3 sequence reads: CASSEAGAEAFF. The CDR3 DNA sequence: TGTGCCAGCAGTGAAGCAGGGGCTGAAGCTTTCTTT.

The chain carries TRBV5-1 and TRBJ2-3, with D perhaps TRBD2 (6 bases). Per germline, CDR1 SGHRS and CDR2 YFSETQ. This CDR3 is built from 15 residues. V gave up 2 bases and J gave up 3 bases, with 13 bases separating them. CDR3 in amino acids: CASSFVAEGTDTQYF. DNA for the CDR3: TGCGCCAGCAGCTTTGTAGCGGAGGGAACAGATACGCAGTATTTT.

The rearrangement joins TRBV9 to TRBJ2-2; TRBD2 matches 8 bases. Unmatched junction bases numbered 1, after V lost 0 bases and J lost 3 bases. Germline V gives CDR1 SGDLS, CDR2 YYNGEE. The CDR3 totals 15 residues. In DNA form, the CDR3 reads TGTGCCAGCAGCGTAGGAGCGGGAGACACCGGGGAGCTGTTTTTT. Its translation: CASSVGAGDTGELFF.

The CDR3 reads CATSAVGGKAYEQYF. The CDR3 DNA reads as TGTGCCACCAGTGCGGTGGGGGGAAAAGCCTACGAGCAGTACTTC. This rearrangement joins TRBV24-1 to TRBJ2-7; a possible D gene is TRBD2 (6 bases). Germline CDR1 reads KGHDR; CDR2 reads SFDVKD. V was cut by 5 bases and J by 2 bases, with 15 bases left in between. The CDR3 sequence is 15 residues long.

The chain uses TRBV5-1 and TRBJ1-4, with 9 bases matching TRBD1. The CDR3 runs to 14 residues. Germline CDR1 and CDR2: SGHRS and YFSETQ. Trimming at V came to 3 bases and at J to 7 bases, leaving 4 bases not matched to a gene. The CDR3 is CASSSGGQGEKLFF. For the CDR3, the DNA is TGCGCCAGCAGCTCCGGGGGACAGGGTGAAAAACTGTTTTTT. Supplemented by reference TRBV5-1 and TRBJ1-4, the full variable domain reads KAGVTQTPRYLIKTRGQQVTLSCSPISGHRSVSWYQQTPGQGLQFLFEYFSETQRNKGNFPGRFSGRQFSNSRSEMNVSTLELGDSALYLCASSSGGQGEKLFFGSGTQLSVL.

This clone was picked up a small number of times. This CDR3 reads CASSSRVRVAFF. The CDR3 bases are TGTGCCAGCAGCTCTAGGGTGAGGGTAGCTTTCTTT. The chain recombines TRBV12-3 or TRBV12-4 with TRBJ1-1; unclear D gene. The V end lost 6 bases, the J end lost 10 bases, and 15 bases lay between the germline ends. This CDR3 contains 12 residues.

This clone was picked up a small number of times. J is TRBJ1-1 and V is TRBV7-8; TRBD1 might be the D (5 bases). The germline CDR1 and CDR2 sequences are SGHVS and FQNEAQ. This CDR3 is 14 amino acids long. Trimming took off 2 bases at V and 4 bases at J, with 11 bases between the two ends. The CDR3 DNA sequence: TGTGCCAGCAGCTTAAGGGGCGGGAGCACTGAAGCTTTCTTT. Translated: CASSLRGGSTEAFF.

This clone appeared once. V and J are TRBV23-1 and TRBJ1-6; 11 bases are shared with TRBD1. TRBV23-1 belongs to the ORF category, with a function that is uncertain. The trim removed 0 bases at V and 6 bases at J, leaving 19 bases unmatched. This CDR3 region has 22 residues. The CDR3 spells CASSQSSPIGTGGLEGNSPLHF. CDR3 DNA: TGCGCCAGCAGTCAATCCAGCCCGATTGGGACAGGGGGGTTGGAGGGTAATTCACCCCTCCACTTT.

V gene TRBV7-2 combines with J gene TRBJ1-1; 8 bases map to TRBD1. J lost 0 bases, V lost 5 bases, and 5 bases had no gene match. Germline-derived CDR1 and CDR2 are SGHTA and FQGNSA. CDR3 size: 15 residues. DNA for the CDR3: TGTGCCAGCAGCCCGAGACAGGGGCTGAACACTGAAGCTTTCTTT. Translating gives CASSPRQGLNTEAFF.

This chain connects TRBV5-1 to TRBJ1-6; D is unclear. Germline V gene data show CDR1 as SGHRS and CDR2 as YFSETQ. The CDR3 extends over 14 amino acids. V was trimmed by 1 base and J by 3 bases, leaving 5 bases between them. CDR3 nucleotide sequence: TGCGCCAGCAGCTTGACTGGCTATAATTCACCCCTCCACTTT. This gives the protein CASSLTGYNSPLHF. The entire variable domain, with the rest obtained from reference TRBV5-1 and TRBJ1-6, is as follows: KAGVTQTPRYLIKTRGQQVTLSCSPISGHRSVSWYQQTPGQGLQFLFEYFSETQRNKGNFPGRFSGRQFSNSRSEMNVSTLELGDSALYLCASSLTGYNSPLHFGNGTRLTVT.

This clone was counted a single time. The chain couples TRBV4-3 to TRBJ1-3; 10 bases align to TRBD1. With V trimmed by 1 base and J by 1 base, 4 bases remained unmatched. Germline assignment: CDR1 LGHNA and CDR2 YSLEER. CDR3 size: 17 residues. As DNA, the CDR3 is TGCGCCAGCAGCCAAGCGGGACAGGGGATATCTGGAAACACCATATATTTT. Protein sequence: CASSQAGQGISGNTIYF.

The CDR3 here is CASSQCGLAGLISNEQFF. As DNA, the CDR3 is TGTGCCAGCAGCCAGTGTGGGCTAGCGGGACTGATTTCCAATGAGCAGTTCTTC. This chain joins TRBV3-1 (or the pseudogene TRBV3-2) and TRBJ2-1, with TRBD2 matching 9 bases. Trimming at V came to 3 bases and at J to 6 bases, leaving 15 bases not matched to a gene. Germline CDR1 LGHDT, CDR2 YNNKEL (reference sequence). The CDR3 runs to 18 residues.

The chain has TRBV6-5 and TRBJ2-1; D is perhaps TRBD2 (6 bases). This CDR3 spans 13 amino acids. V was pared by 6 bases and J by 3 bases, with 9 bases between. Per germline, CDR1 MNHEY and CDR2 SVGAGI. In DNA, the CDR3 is TGTGCCAGCAGGGGACTGAACTACAATGAGCAGTTCTTC. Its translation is CASRGLNYNEQFF.

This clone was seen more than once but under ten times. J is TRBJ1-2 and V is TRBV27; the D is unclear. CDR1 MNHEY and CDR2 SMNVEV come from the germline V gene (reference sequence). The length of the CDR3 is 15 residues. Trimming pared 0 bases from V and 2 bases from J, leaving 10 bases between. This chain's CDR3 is CASSLSVAGNYGYTF. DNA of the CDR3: TGTGCCAGCAGTTTATCGGTGGCGGGGAACTATGGCTACACCTTC.

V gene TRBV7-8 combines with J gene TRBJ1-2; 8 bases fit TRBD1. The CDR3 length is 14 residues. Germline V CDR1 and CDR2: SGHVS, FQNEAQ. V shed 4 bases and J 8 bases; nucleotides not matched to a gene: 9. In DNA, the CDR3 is TGTGCCAGCAGCTCGACCGGGACAGGAGGCGGCTACACCTTC. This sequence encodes CASSSTGTGGGYTF.

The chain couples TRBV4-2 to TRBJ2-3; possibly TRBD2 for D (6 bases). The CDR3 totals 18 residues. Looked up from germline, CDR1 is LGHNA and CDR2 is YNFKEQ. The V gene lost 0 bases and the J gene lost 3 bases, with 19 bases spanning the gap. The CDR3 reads CASSQDPRKSGGTDTQYF. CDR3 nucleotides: TGTGCCAGCAGCCAAGATCCCAGAAAATCCGGGGGTACAGATACGCAGTATTTT.

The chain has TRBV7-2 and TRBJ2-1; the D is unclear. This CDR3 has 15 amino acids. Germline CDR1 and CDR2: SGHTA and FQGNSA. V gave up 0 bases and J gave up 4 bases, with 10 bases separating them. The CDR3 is CASSLATAPYNEQFF. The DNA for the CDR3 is TGTGCCAGCAGCTTAGCAACAGCTCCGTACAATGAGCAGTTCTTC.

CDR3 coding DNA: TGCGCCAGCAGCCAACCCCAGGGGCCCCAAGAGACCCAGTACTTC. Translation: CASSQPQGPQETQYF. J is TRBJ2-5 and V is TRBV4-1; weak D call: TRBD1 (6 bases). This CDR3 spans 15 amino acids. The V end lost 2 bases, the J end lost 1 base, and 11 bases lay between the germline ends. The V gene's germline CDR1 is MGHRA and CDR2 YSYEKL.

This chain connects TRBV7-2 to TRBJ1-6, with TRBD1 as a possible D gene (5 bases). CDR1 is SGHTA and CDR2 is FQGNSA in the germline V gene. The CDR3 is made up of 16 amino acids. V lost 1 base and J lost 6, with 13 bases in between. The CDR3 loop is CASSLGYGGINSPLHF. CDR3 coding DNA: TGTGCCAGCAGCTTAGGGTACGGGGGGATTAATTCACCCCTCCACTTT.

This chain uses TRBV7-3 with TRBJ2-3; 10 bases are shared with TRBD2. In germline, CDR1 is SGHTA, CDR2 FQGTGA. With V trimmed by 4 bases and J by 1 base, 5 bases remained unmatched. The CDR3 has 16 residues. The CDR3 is CASSYGTSAGTDTQYF. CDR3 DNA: TGTGCCAGCAGCTATGGGACTAGCGCAGGCACAGATACGCAGTATTTT.

CDR3 nucleotides: TGTGCCTCGACCATGGGAGAGGGAATCCGGGAGACCCAGTACTTC. It yields the protein CASTMGEGIRETQYF. V and J are TRBV30 and TRBJ2-5; D may be TRBD2 (5 bases). The CDR3 extends over 15 amino acids. The germline CDR1 and CDR2 sequences are GTSNPN and SVGIG (reference sequence). V was shortened by 7 bases and J by 5 bases, with 23 bases between the two germline ends.

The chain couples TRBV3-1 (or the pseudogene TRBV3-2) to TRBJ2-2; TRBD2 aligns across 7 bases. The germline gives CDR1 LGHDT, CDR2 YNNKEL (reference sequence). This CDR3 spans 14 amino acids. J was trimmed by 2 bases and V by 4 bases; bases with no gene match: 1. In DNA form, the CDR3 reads TGTGCCAGCAGCCGCGGGGGTAACACCGGGGAGCTGTTTTTT. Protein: CASSRGGNTGELFF.

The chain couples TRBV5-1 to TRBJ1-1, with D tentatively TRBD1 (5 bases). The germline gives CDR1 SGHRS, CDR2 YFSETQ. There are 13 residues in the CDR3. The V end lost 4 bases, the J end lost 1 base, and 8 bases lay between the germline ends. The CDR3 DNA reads TGCGCCAGCAGCGCCACAGGGAACACTGAAGCTTTCTTT. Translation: CASSATGNTEAFF.

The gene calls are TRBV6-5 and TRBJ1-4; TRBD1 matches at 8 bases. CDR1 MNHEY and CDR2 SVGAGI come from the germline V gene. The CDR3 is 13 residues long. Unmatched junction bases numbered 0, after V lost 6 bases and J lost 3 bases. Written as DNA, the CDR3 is TGTGCCAGCAGACAGGGGGCTAATGAAAAACTGTTTTTT. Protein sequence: CASRQGANEKLFF.

DNA of the CDR3: TGTGCCAGCAGTTCCCAGGCGGCGGGAGGGCCGGAGACCGGGGAGCTGTTTTTT. Translating it yields CASSSQAAGGPETGELFF. The J gene is TRBJ2-2, the V gene TRBV28, with 9 bases identical to TRBD2. V shed 4 bases and J 5 bases; nucleotides not matched to a gene: 14. The CDR3 consists of 18 residues. Germline CDR1 is MDHEN and CDR2 is SYDVKM.

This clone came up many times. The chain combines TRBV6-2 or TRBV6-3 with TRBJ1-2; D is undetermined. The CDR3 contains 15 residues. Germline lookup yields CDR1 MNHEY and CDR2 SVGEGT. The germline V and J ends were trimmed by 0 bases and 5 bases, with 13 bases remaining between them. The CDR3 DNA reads TGTGCCAGCAGTTACTCGTGGGCCAGTGTTTATGGCTACACCTTC. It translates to CASSYSWASVYGYTF.

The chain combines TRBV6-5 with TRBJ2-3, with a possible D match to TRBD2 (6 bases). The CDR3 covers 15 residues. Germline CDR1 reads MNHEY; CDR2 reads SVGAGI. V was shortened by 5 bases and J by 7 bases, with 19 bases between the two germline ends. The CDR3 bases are TGTGCCAGCAGTAGAGGGACTTCCGGGGTATATACGCAGTATTTT. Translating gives CASSRGTSGVYTQYF.

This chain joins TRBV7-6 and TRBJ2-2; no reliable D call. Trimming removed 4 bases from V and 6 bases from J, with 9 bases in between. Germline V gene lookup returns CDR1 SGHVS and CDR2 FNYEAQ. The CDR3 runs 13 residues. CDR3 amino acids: CASSSRISGELFF. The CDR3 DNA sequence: TGTGCCAGCAGCTCTAGAATCTCCGGGGAGCTGTTTTTT.